The clone carrying this TCR beta chain was recorded a few times. The data stem from a study of early T cells in non-severe SARS-CoV-2 infection. Study in general: The authors sequenced bulk RNA from unsorted whole blood, leaving chains unpaired.

Unique molecular identifiers were added to individual cDNA molecules. MiXCR was run by TCRdb on the 5' RACE reads, yielding one entry per CDR3 protein. Of about 100,000 distinct CDR3 sequences detected, approximately 13% appear once; the ten largest clones hold 2% to 2.5%. V lost 1 base, J lost 2 bases, and 4 bases stayed unmatched. This CDR3 spans 16 amino acids. Germline CDR1 is SGHVS and CDR2 is FQNEAQ. The sequencing sample was made of whole blood. This clonotype originated in an adult who was a healthcare worker with PCR-confirmed SARS-CoV-2 infection or an uninfected control (not recorded which). The genes are TRBV7-8 and TRBJ1-3, with TRBD1 matching 8 bases. The CDR3 sequence: CASSLVTTGAGNTIYF. The CDR3 nucleotides are TGTGCCAGCAGCTTAGTCACGACAGGGGCTGGAAACACCATATATTTT.